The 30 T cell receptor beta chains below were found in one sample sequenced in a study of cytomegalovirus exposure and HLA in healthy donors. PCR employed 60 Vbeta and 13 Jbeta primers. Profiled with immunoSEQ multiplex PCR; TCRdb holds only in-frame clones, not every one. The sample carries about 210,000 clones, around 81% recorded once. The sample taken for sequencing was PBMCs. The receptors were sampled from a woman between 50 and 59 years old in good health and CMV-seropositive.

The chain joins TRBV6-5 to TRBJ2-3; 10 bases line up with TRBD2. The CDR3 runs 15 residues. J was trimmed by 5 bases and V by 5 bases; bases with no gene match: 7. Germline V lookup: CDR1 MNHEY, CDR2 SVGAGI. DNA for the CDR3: TGTGCCAGCAGTCCTTCCGGGACTAGCGAAGATACGCAGTATTTT. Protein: CASSPSGTSEDTQYF.

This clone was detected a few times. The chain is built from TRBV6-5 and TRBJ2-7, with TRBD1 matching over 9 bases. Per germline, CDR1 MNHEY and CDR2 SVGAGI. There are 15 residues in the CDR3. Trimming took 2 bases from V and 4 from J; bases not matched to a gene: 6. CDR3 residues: CASSYGDRVRYEQYF. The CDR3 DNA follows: TGTGCCAGCAGTTACGGGGACAGGGTTAGGTACGAGCAGTACTTC.

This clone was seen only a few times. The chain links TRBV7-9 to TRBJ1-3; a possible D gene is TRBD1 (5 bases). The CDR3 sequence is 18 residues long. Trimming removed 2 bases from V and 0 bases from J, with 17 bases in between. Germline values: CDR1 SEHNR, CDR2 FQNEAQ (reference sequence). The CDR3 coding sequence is TGTGCCAGCAGCTTAAGCGTCGGGGGTTACCTCTCTGGAAACACCATATATTTT. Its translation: CASSLSVGGYLSGNTIYF.

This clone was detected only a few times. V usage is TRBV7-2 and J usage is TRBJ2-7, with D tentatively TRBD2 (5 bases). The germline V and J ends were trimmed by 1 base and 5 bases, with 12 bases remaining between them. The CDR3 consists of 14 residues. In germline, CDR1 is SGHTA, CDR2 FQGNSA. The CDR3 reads CASSLGAAADEQYF. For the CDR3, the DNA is TGTGCCAGCAGCTTAGGTGCAGCGGCAGACGAGCAGTACTTC.

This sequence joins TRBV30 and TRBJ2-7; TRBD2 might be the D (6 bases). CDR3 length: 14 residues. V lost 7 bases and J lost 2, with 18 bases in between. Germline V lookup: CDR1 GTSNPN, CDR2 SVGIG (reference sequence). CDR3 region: CAFGTQRGPYEQYF. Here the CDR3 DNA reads TGTGCCTTCGGGACTCAACGGGGACCCTACGAGCAGTACTTC.

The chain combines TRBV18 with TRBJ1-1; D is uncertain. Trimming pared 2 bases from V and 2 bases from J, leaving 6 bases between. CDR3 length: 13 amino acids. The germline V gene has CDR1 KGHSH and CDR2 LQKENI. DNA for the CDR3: TGTGCCAGCTCACCAGCGGTAAACACTGAAGCTTTCTTT. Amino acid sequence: CASSPAVNTEAFF.

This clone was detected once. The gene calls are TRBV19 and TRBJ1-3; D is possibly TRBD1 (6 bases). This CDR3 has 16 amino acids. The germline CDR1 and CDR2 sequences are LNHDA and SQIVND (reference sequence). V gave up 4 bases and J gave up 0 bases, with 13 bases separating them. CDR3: CASSTRTVLSGNTIYF. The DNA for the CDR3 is TGTGCCAGTAGTACCCGGACAGTCCTCTCTGGAAACACCATATATTTT.

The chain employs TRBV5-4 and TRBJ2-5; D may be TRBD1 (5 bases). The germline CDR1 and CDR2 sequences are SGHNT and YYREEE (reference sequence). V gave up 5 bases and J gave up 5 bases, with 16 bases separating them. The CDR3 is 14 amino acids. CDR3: CASRQVREGETQYF. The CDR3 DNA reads TGTGCCAGCAGACAAGTCAGGGAAGGGGAGACCCAGTACTTC. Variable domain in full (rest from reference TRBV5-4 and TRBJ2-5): ETGVTQSPTHLIKTRGQQVTLRCSSQSGHNTVSWYQQALGQGPQFIFQYYREEENGRGNFPPRFSGLQFPNYSSELNVNALELDDSALYLCASRQVREGETQYFGPGTRLLVL.

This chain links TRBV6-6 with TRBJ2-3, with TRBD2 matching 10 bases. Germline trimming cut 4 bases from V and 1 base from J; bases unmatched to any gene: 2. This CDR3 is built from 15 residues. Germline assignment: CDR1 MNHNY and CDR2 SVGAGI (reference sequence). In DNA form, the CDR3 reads TGTGCCAGCAGTTCCGGGACTAGCGGCACAGATACGCAGTATTTT. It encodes CASSSGTSGTDTQYF.

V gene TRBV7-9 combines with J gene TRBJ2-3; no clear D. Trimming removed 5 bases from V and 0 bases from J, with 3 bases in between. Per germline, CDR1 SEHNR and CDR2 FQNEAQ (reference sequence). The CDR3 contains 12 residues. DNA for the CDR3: TGTGCCAGCAGCCTAAGCACAGATACGCAGTATTTT. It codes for CASSLSTDTQYF. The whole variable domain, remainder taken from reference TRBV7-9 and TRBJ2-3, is DTGVSQNPRHKITKRGQNVTFRCDPISEHNRLYWYRQTLGQGPEFLTYFQNEAQLEKSRLLSDRFSAERPKGSFSTLEIQRTEQGDSAMYLCASSLSTDTQYFGPGTRLTVL.

CDR3 in amino acids: CASSYGGQKNTIYF. The CDR3 DNA reads as TGTGCCAGCAGTTACGGAGGGCAAAAAAACACCATATATTTT. The chain has TRBV6-5 and TRBJ1-3, with D unresolved. In germline, CDR1 is MNHEY, CDR2 SVGAGI. With 2 bases removed from V and 6 bases from J, the gap between germline ends came to 11 bases. The CDR3 extends over 14 amino acids.

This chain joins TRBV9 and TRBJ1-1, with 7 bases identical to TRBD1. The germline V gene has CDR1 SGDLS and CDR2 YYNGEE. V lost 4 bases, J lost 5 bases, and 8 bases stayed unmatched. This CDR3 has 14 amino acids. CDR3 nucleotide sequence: TGTGCCAGCAGCATCACAGGGGCAGGAACTGAAGCTTTCTTT. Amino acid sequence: CASSITGAGTEAFF.

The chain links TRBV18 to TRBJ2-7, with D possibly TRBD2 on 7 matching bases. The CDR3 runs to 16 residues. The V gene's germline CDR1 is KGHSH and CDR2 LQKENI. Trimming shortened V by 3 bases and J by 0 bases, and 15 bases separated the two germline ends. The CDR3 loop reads CASSPGPGGLSYEQYF. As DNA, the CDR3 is TGTGCCAGCTCACCGGGACCCGGGGGGCTCTCCTACGAGCAGTACTTC. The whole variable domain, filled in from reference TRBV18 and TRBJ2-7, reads NAGVMQNPRHLVRRRGQEARLRCSPMKGHSHVYWYRQLPEEGLKFMVYLQKENIIDESGMPKERFSAEFPKEGPSILRIQQVVRGDSAAYFCASSPGPGGLSYEQYFGPGTRLTVT.

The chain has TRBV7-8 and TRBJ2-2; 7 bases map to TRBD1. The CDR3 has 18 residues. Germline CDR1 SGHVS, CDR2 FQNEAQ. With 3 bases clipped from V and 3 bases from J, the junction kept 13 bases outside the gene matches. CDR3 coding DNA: TGTGCCAGCAGCTTCCGCCACAGGGGAGAAGGCGACACCGGGGAGCTGTTTTTT. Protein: CASSFRHRGEGDTGELFF. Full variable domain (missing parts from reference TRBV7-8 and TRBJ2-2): GAGVSQSPRYKVAKRGQDVALRCDPISGHVSLFWYQQALGQGPEFLTYFQNEAQLDKSGLPSDRFFAERPEGSVSTLKIQRTQQEDSAVYLCASSFRHRGEGDTGELFFGEGSRLTVL.

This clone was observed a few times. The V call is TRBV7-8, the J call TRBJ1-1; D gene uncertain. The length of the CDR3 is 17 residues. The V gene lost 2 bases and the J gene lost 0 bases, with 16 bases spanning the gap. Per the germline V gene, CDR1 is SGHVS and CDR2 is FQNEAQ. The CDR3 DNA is TGTGCCAGCAGCTTACTTGACGGACGGGGAGTGAACACTGAAGCTTTCTTT. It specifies CASSLLDGRGVNTEAFF. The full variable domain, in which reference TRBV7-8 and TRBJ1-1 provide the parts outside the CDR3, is GAGVSQSPRYKVAKRGQDVALRCDPISGHVSLFWYQQALGQGPEFLTYFQNEAQLDKSGLPSDRFFAERPEGSVSTLKIQRTQQEDSAVYLCASSLLDGRGVNTEAFFGQGTRLTVV.

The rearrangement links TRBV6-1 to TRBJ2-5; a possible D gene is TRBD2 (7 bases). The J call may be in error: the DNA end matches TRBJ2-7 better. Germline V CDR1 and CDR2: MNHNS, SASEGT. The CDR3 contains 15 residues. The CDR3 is CASSVGGAKVYEQYF. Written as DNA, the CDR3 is TGTGCCAGCAGTGTGGGGGGGGCCAAGGTCTACGAGCAGTACTTC.

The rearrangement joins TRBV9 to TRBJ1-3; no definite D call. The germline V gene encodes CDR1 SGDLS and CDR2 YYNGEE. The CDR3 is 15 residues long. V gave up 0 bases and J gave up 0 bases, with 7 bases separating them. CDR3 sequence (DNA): TGTGCCAGCAGCGTAGAACAGAGCTCTGGAAACACCATATATTTT. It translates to CASSVEQSSGNTIYF.

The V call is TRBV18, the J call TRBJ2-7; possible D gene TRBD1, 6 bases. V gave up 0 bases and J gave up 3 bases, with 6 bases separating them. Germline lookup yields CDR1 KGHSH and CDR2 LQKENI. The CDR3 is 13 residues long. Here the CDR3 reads CASSPPQGYEQYF. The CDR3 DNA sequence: TGTGCCAGCTCACCACCACAGGGCTACGAGCAGTACTTC.

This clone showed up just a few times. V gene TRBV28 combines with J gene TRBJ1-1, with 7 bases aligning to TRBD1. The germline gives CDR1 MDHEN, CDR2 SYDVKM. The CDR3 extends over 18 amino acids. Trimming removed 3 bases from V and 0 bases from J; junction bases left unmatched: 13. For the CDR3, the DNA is TGTGCCAGCAGTTTCTCCGGAATTTCGGGACAGATGAACACTGAAGCTTTCTTT. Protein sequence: CASSFSGISGQMNTEAFF.

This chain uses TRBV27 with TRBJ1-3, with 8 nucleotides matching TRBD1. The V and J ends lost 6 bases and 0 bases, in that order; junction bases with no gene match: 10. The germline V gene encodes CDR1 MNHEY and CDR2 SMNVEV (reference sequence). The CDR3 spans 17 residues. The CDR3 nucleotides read TGTGCCAGCAGCCCCTTAGGGGACAGGAGCTCTGGAAACACCATATATTTT. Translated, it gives CASSPLGDRSSGNTIYF.

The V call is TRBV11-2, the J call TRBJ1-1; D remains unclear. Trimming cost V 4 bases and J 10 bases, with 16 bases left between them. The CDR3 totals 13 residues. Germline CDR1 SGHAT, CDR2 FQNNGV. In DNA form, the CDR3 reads TGTGCCAGCAGCTCAGTCCCGGCGGGAAGAGCTTTCTTT. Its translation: CASSSVPAGRAFF.

The CDR3: CASSPGTGAHEQYF. In DNA form, the CDR3 reads TGTGCCAGCAGCCCTGGGACAGGGGCCCACGAGCAGTACTTC. The chain joins TRBV11-3 to TRBJ2-7; 10 bases line up with TRBD1. J lost 5 bases, V lost 5 bases, and 6 bases had no gene match. CDR1 and CDR2 from the germline V gene are SGHNT and YENEEA. The CDR3 has 14 amino acids.

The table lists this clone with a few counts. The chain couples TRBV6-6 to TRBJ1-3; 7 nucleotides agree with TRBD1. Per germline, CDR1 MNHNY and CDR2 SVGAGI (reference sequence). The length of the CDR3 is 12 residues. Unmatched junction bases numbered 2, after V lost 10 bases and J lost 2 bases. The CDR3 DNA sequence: TGTGCCACCCAGGGGGCTGGAAACACCATATATTTT. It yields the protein CATQGAGNTIYF.

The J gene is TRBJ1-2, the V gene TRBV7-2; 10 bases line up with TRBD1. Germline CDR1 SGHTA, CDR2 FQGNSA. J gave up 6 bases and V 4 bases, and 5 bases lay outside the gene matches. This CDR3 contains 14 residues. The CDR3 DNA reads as TGTGCCAGCAGCTCACCGACAGGGGGCCATGGCTACACCTTC. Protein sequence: CASSSPTGGHGYTF.

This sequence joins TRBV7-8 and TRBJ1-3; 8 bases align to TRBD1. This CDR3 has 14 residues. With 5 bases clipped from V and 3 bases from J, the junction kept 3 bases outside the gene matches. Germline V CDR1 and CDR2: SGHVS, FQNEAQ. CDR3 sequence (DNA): TGTGCCAGCAGCCCAACAGGGGGTGGAAACACCATATATTTT. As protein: CASSPTGGGNTIYF.

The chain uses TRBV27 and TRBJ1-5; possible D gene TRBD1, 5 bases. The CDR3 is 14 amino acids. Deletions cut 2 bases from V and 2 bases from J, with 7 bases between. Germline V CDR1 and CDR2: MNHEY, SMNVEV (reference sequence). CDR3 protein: CASSLRGGNQPQHF. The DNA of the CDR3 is TGTGCCAGCAGTTTAAGGGGCGGCAATCAGCCCCAGCATTTT.

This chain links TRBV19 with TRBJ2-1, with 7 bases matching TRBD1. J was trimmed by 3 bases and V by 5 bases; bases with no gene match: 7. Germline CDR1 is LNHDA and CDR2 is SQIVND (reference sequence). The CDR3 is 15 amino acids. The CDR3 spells CASSPSWDSYNEQFF. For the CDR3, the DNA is TGTGCCAGTAGTCCATCTTGGGACAGCTACAATGAGCAGTTCTTC.

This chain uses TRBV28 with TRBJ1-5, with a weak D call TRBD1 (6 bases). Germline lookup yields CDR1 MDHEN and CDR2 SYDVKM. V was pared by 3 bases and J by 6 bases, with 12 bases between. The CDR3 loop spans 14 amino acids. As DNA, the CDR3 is TGTGCCAGCAGTTTGGGGCAGGGGACTCAGCCCCAGCATTTT. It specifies CASSLGQGTQPQHF.

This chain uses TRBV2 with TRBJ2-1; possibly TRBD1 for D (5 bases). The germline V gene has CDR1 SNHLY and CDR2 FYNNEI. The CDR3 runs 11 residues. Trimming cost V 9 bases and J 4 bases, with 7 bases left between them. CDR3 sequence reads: CARDRYNEQFF. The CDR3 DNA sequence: TGTGCCAGAGACAGATACAATGAGCAGTTCTTC. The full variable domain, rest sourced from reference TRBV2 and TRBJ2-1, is EPEVTQTPSHQVTQMGQEVILRCVPISNHLYFYWYRQILGQKVEFLVSFYNNEISEKSEIFDDQFSVERPDGSNFTLKIRSTKLEDSAMYFCARDRYNEQFFGPGTRLTVL.

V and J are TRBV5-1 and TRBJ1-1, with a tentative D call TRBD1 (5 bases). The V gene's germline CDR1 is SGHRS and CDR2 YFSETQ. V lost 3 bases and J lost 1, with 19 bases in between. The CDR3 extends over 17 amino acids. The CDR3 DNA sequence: TGCGCCAGCAGCTGGAGGGGTCTTCGCGTGACGAACACTGAAGCTTTCTTT. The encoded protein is CASSWRGLRVTNTEAFF.